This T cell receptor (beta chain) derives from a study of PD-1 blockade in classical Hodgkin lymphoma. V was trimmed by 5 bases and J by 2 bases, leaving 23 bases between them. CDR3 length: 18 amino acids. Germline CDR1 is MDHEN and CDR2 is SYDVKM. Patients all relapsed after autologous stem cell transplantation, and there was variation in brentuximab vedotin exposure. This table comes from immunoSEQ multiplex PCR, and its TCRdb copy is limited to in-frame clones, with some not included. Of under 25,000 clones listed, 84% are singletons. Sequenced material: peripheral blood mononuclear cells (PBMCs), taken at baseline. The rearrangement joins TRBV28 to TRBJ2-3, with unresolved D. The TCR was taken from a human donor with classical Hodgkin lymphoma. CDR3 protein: CASSPSLDRPGDTDTQYF. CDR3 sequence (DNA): TGTGCCAGCAGTCCCTCCTTGGACCGCCCTGGGGACACAGATACGCAGTATTTT.